Listed below are T cell receptor beta chains from one sample, sequenced in a study of Ad26.COV2.S vaccination and SARS-CoV-2 variants. Sequenced by immunoSEQ multiplex PCR; TCRdb stores in-frame clones only, minus some. This sample carries 46,000 or so clones, about 80% of them seen once, and the ten largest clones take less than 60%. Material: peripheral blood, obtained after recovery from COVID-19. Every receptor here comes from a human donor who had recovered from COVID-19. Both conserved end residues are part of each CDR3. The D gene is left open where the match is weak. The size entry is marked missing in some rows and otherwise reads once, few, many or a size class.

clone_size: NA
v_call: TRBV4-1
d_call: TRBD1
j_call: TRBJ1-3
cdr3_aa: CASSQGGGIRLTGNTIYF
cdr3_nt: TGCGCCAGCAGCCAAGGAGGGGGCATCAGGTTGACCGGAAACACCATATATTTT

clone_size: NA
v_call: TRBV29-1
d_call: NA
j_call: TRBJ1-1
cdr3_aa: CSVDNPAGTEAFF
cdr3_nt: TGCAGCGTTGACAACCCGGCGGGCACTGAAGCTTTCTTT

clone_size: NA
v_call: TRBV12-5
d_call: TRBD1
j_call: TRBJ1-1
cdr3_aa: CASGLVPGGEAFF
cdr3_nt: TGTGCTAGTGGTTTGGTACCAGGGGGGGAAGCTTTCTTT

clone_size: NA
v_call: TRBV5-1
d_call: NA
j_call: TRBJ1-6
cdr3_aa: CASSLGGGGSPLHF
cdr3_nt: TGCGCCAGCAGCTTGGGGGGGGGCGGTTCACCCCTCCACTTT

clone_size: NA
v_call: TRBV6-1
d_call: NA
j_call: TRBJ1-1
cdr3_aa: CASRGVGTEAFF
cdr3_nt: TGTGCCAGCAGGGGGGTGGGAACTGAAGCTTTCTTT

clone_size: few
v_call: TRBV19
d_call: NA
j_call: TRBJ2-1
cdr3_aa: CASSGGYMRQGRYEQFF
cdr3_nt: TGTGCCAGTAGTGGGGGGTATATGAGACAGGGAAGGTATGAGCAGTTCTTC

clone_size: NA
v_call: TRBV7-7
d_call: TRBD1
j_call: TRBJ2-2
cdr3_aa: CASSIGTGANTGELFF
cdr3_nt: TGTGCCAGCAGCATTGGGACAGGGGCGAACACCGGGGAGCTGTTTTTT

clone_size: NA
v_call: TRBV25-1
d_call: NA
j_call: TRBJ1-1
cdr3_aa: CASSARRSTEAFF
cdr3_nt: TGTGCCAGCAGTGCCCGACGGAGCACTGAAGCTTTCTTT

clone_size: NA
v_call: TRBV12-3/TRBV12-4
d_call: NA
j_call: TRBJ1-2
cdr3_aa: CASSLARYGYTF
cdr3_nt: TGTGCCAGCAGTTTAGCCCGCTATGGCTACACCTTC

clone_size: NA
v_call: TRBV29-1
d_call: NA
j_call: TRBJ1-1
cdr3_aa: CSVAGRGATAEAFF
cdr3_nt: TGCAGCGTTGCTGGGCGGGGGGCAACGGCTGAAGCTTTCTTT

clone_size: once
v_call: TRBV12-5
d_call: TRBD2
j_call: TRBJ2-7
cdr3_aa: CASAPGLAGVGEQYF
cdr3_nt: TGTGCTAGTGCCCCGGGACTAGCGGGAGTCGGAGAGCAGTACTTC

clone_size: NA
v_call: TRBV9
d_call: NA
j_call: TRBJ1-1
cdr3_aa: CASSFGGASVEAFF
cdr3_nt: TGTGCCAGCAGCTTCGGAGGGGCTTCGGTTGAAGCTTTCTTT

clone_size: NA
v_call: TRBV7-7
d_call: TRBD2
j_call: TRBJ2-3
cdr3_aa: CASSLEVGRADTQYF
cdr3_nt: TGTGCCAGCAGCTTAGAGGTGGGGAGGGCAGATACGCAGTATTTT

clone_size: NA
v_call: TRBV12-3/TRBV12-4
d_call: NA
j_call: TRBJ2-5
cdr3_aa: CASSTGRGETQYF
cdr3_nt: TGTGCCAGCAGCACAGGGAGAGGGGAGACCCAGTACTTC